This TCR beta chain was profiled in a study of blood T cell repertoires in COVID-19. The wider study: Acute and convalescent COVID-19 samples came from the United States, Italy and Spain.

The V gene lost 6 bases and the J gene lost 13 bases, with 19 bases spanning the gap. Germline CDR1 MNHEY, CDR2 SVGAGI. This CDR3 spans 14 amino acids. In the original processing: Reference gene primer amplification gave estimated nucleated cell counts. TCRdb's table, derived via immunoSEQ multiplex PCR, lists solely in-frame clones and lacks some. Clonal size and the V and J genes are those of that table, whereas D and trimming came from the DNA. The table lists about 80,000 clones, 80% to 85% of them singletons, with about 3.8% in the top ten. This sequence was found in a man in his forties or fifties with acute or convalescent COVID-19. The sequencing sample was made of peripheral blood. The genes are TRBV6-5 and TRBJ1-6, with a possible D match to TRBD1 (6 bases). The CDR3 is CASSHGGGPSPLHF. CDR3 in DNA: TGTGCCAGCAGCCATGGGGGGGGCCCATCCCCCCTCCACTTT.